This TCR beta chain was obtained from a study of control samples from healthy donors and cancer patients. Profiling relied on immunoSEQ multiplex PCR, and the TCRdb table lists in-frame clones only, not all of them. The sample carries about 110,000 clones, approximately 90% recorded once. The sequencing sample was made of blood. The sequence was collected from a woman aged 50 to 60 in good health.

The CDR3 reads CASSLEGSPGNTIYF. CDR3 DNA sequence: TGTGCCAGCAGCTTAGAGGGCAGTCCTGGAAACACCATATATTTT. The chain combines TRBV11-2 with TRBJ1-3; D not certain. V lost 0 bases and J lost 2, with 8 bases in between. This CDR3 region has 15 residues. In germline, CDR1 is SGHAT, CDR2 FQNNGV.